This TCR beta chain was obtained from a study of Ad26.COV2.S vaccination and SARS-CoV-2 variants. Across the whole study: Dosing was one shot or two shots 56 days apart. Findings and limits, study-wide: Reportedly, after vaccination the spike-specific CD8+ and CD4+ T cell responses displayed substantial breadth.

Some clones are missing from TCRdb's copy, which holds only in-frame ones; the method was immunoSEQ multiplex PCR. Of about 680,000 clones listed, around 90% are singletons. Specified treatment: some 20 received Ad26.COV2.S at low or high dose, single or two shots; 5 received placebo; per-sample allocation not given. Collection of samples fell on day 63 after the first vaccine or placebo injection. The sample came from a Boston adult aged 18-55 years. A word on this clone: No antigen is known for it.

The CDR3 has 18 residues. The V gene's germline CDR1 is SEHNR and CDR2 FQNEAQ (reference sequence). J gave up 1 base and V 5 bases, and 14 bases lay outside the gene matches. The TCR comes from a person between 18 and 59 years old who received the Ad26.COV2.S COVID-19 vaccine or a placebo. The sequencing used peripheral blood, collected in a trial of Ad26.COV2.S vaccine versus placebo. The chain employs TRBV7-9 and TRBJ2-1, with 7 positions matching TRBD1. As DNA, the CDR3 is TGTGCCAGCAGCCCGGACAGGCAGACCTTCCTTTCCTACAATGAGCAGTTCTTC. As protein: CASSPDRQTFLSYNEQFF.